The 28 T cell receptor beta chains reported below all come from one sample, sequenced in a study of cytomegalovirus exposure and HLA in healthy donors. Sequencing used immunoSEQ multiplex PCR; TCRdb keeps in-frame clones, though not all of them. This table has 250,000 to 300,000 clones, nearly 90% appearing once. The sample was PBMCs. These receptors all stem from a woman in her late teens or twenties in good health and CMV-seronegative.

The chain links TRBV5-1 to TRBJ2-1; TRBD2 agrees at 8 bases. V lost 5 bases, J lost 2 bases, and 9 bases stayed unmatched. CDR3 length equals 16 residues. Germline values: CDR1 SGHRS, CDR2 YFSETQ. The CDR3 spells CASSPQAGGAYNEQFF. The CDR3 DNA is TGCGCCAGCAGTCCGCAGGCGGGGGGCGCCTACAATGAGCAGTTCTTC.

The V gene is TRBV2, the J gene TRBJ1-3, with D perhaps matching TRBD1 (5 bases). The CDR3 consists of 14 residues. In germline, CDR1 is SNHLY, CDR2 FYNNEI. Trimming took off 6 bases at V and 0 bases at J, with 9 bases between the two ends. CDR3 amino acids: CASSGGFSGNTIYF. The CDR3 bases are TGTGCCAGCAGCGGGGGGTTCTCTGGAAACACCATATATTTT.

This sequence joins TRBV7-7 and TRBJ2-7; D is possibly TRBD2 (7 bases). The V gene's germline CDR1 is SSHAT and CDR2 FNYEAQ (reference sequence). The CDR3 totals 14 residues. The CDR3 region has the DNA TGTGCTAGTCACGGGTTGGGGGGGCCCGACGAGCAGTACTTC. Translating it yields CASHGLGGPDEQYF.

This chain uses TRBV6-4 with TRBJ1-1, with D possibly TRBD1 on 5 matching bases. With 4 bases removed from V and 1 base from J, the gap between germline ends came to 7 bases. This CDR3 is 13 amino acids long. Germline V gives CDR1 MRHNA, CDR2 SNTAGT. The CDR3 is CASSVDRNTEAFF. The CDR3 DNA is TGTGCCAGCAGTGTTGACAGGAACACTGAAGCTTTCTTT.

This clone occurred a few times. The rearrangement links TRBV7-6 to TRBJ1-6; 10 bases map to TRBD1. V was pared by 5 bases and J by 8 bases, with 6 bases of the junction left unmatched. The length of the CDR3 is 15 residues. Germline CDR1 SGHVS, CDR2 FNYEAQ. The CDR3 loop reads CASSLQDRGDSPLHF. The CDR3 bases are TGTGCCAGCAGCCTCCAGGACAGGGGGGATTCACCCCTCCACTTT.

The chain uses TRBV6-1 and TRBJ2-2, with 12 bases aligning to TRBD2. V was clipped by 4 bases and J by 2 bases; unmatched bases: 8. In germline, CDR1 is MNHNS, CDR2 SASEGT. The CDR3 is 18 residues long. This CDR3 reads CASSARLAGGKNTGELFF. In DNA, the CDR3 is TGTGCCAGCAGTGCTCGGCTAGCGGGGGGGAAAAACACCGGGGAGCTGTTTTTT.

The chain combines TRBV4-1 with TRBJ2-7; 8 bases match TRBD2. The junction had 9 bases not matched to a gene; V was cut back by 4 bases and J by 1 base. This CDR3 has 16 residues. Germline V gene sequence: CDR1 MGHRA, CDR2 YSYEKL. CDR3 region: CASSLGGAGPSYEQYF. CDR3 DNA: TGCGCCAGCAGCCTCGGGGGGGCAGGGCCGTCCTACGAGCAGTACTTC.

The chain recombines TRBV14 with TRBJ2-7; 7 bases agree with TRBD1. The CDR3 covers 15 residues. V trimming: 4 bases; J trimming: 4 bases; junction bases outside the gene matches: 10. From germline, CDR1 is SGHDN and CDR2 FVKESK. The CDR3 is CASSLYRQGGYEQYF. CDR3 bases: TGTGCCAGCAGCCTGTATCGACAGGGCGGGTACGAGCAGTACTTC.

The chain has TRBV6-1 and TRBJ2-1, with D unclear. Germline CDR1 MNHNS, CDR2 SASEGT. Trimming removed 11 bases at V and 0 bases at J, with 8 bases between. The CDR3 totals 12 residues. In DNA form, the CDR3 reads TGTGCCGCCTCCTACTCCTACAATGAGCAGTTCTTC. This gives the protein CAASYSYNEQFF.

CDR3 bases: TGTGCCAGCAGTGGGCTCGCGGGGGGGTTCACAGATACGCAGTATTTT. It translates to CASSGLAGGFTDTQYF. This chain connects TRBV2 to TRBJ2-3; 9 nucleotides align to TRBD2. The V gene's germline CDR1 is SNHLY and CDR2 FYNNEI. Losses at the gene ends were 4 bases for V and 2 bases for J; bases not matched to a gene: 7. CDR3 size: 16 residues.

The chain couples TRBV11-2 to TRBJ2-7, with TRBD1 as a possible D gene (6 bases). Trimming pared 5 bases from V and 3 bases from J, leaving 8 bases between. CDR1 and CDR2 (germline): SGHAT, FQNNGV. The length of the CDR3 is 12 residues. This CDR3 reads CASSATGYEQYF. CDR3 in DNA: TGTGCCAGCAGCGCGACAGGCTACGAGCAGTACTTC.

The chain employs TRBV11-2 and TRBJ2-3; 8 bases fit TRBD1. The CDR3 spans 16 residues. The ends lost 4 bases at V and 4 bases at J; junction bases unmatched: 10. The germline V gene encodes CDR1 SGHAT and CDR2 FQNNGV. The CDR3 is CASSSYGQGGADTQYF. As DNA, the CDR3 is TGTGCCAGCAGCTCCTACGGACAGGGTGGGGCAGATACGCAGTATTTT.

The chain joins TRBV7-2 to TRBJ1-4; D is ambiguous. The V and J ends lost 1 base and 0 bases respectively, with 15 bases between them. CDR1 and CDR2 (germline): SGHTA, FQGNSA. This CDR3 contains 18 residues. The CDR3 bases are TGTGCCAGCAGCTTAGAGTGGGCAGGTTTCTCAACTAATGAAAAACTGTTTTTT. Protein sequence: CASSLEWAGFSTNEKLFF. Full variable domain (remainder filled in from reference TRBV7-2 and TRBJ1-4): GAGVSQSPSNKVTEKGKDVELRCDPISGHTALYWYRQSLGQGLEFLIYFQGNSAPDKSGLPSDRFSAERTGGSVSTLTIQRTQQEDSAVYLCASSLEWAGFSTNEKLFFGSGTQLSVL.

Only a few counts were recorded for this clone. The J gene is TRBJ2-7, the V gene TRBV7-9, with D hard to call. Trimming pared 5 bases from V and 4 bases from J, leaving 6 bases between. CDR1 is SEHNR and CDR2 is FQNEAQ in the germline V gene (reference sequence). The CDR3 extends over 11 amino acids. This CDR3 reads CASSAAYEQYF. The CDR3 DNA follows: TGTGCCAGCAGCGCCGCGTACGAGCAGTACTTC.

This CDR3 reads CASSRPSGRVSETQYF. In DNA form, the CDR3 reads TGTGCCAGCAGTCGCCCCTCAGGGAGGGTGTCAGAGACCCAGTACTTC. The chain combines TRBV28 with TRBJ2-5; 7 nucleotides match TRBD2. Trimming at V came to 5 bases and at J to 4 bases, leaving 13 bases not matched to a gene. CDR1 and CDR2 (germline): MDHEN, SYDVKM. The CDR3 covers 16 residues.

The chain uses TRBV20-1 and TRBJ2-3; possibly TRBD1 for D (5 bases). Germline V gene data show CDR1 as DFQATT and CDR2 as SNEGSKA (reference sequence). The CDR3 spans 10 residues. The V gene lost 4 bases and the J gene lost 12 bases, with 11 bases spanning the gap. This CDR3 is CSATQGLQYF. CDR3 coding DNA: TGCAGTGCTACGCAGGGATTACAGTATTTT.

This clone showed up just once. The rearrangement links TRBV11-3 to TRBJ2-1, with 10 positions matching TRBD2. The CDR3 is 16 residues long. J lost 4 bases, V lost 4 bases, and 7 bases had no gene match. CDR1 and CDR2 from the germline V gene are SGHNT and YENEEA. The CDR3 spells CASSSPASGGYNEQFF. DNA for the CDR3: TGTGCCAGCAGCTCCCCAGCTAGCGGGGGTTACAATGAGCAGTTCTTC.

The chain links TRBV11-1 to TRBJ1-1, with D possibly being TRBD1 (6 bases). Germline assignment: CDR1 SGHAT and CDR2 FQDESV (reference sequence). The CDR3 totals 15 residues. V lost 6 bases, J lost 4 bases, and 18 bases lay in between. As DNA, the CDR3 is TGTGCCAGCAGTCCCCAACAGGGCTTCGGCACTGAAGCTTTCTTT. Protein sequence: CASSPQQGFGTEAFF.

The chain uses TRBV9 and TRBJ1-1; D is ambiguous. Per germline, CDR1 SGDLS and CDR2 YYNGEE. This CDR3 comprises 14 residues. The germline V and J ends were trimmed by 0 bases and 1 base, with 7 bases remaining between them. The CDR3 spells CASSVGGQNTEAFF. CDR3 DNA: TGTGCCAGCAGCGTAGGAGGGCAGAACACTGAAGCTTTCTTT. Together with reference TRBV9 and TRBJ1-1, the CDR3 gives the full variable domain: DSGVTQTPKHLITATGQRVTLRCSPRSGDLSVYWYQQSLDQGLQFLIQYYNGEERAKGNILERFSAQQFPDLHSELNLSSLELGDSALYFCASSVGGQNTEAFFGQGTRLTVV.

The chain uses TRBV7-2 and TRBJ2-7; no definite D call. Germline CDR1 SGHTA, CDR2 FQGNSA. Trimming stripped 4 bases from V and 3 bases from J, with 16 bases between. The CDR3 contains 15 residues. Here the CDR3 reads CASSSSTRLGYEQYF. As DNA, the CDR3 is TGTGCCAGCAGCTCCTCCACCAGACTCGGCTACGAGCAGTACTTC.

The rearrangement joins TRBV4-1 to TRBJ2-3; TRBD2 is a possible D gene (5 bases). V was shortened by 4 bases and J by 3 bases, with 8 bases between the two germline ends. Germline V gives CDR1 MGHRA, CDR2 YSYEKL. The CDR3 runs to 13 residues. In nucleotides, the CDR3 is TGCGCCAGCAGCCCCCGGGAAACAGATACGCAGTATTTT. Translating gives CASSPRETDTQYF.

The chain is built from TRBV7-9 and TRBJ1-1, with D hard to call. Trimming stripped 4 bases from V and 6 bases from J, with 12 bases between. From germline, CDR1 is SEHNR and CDR2 FQNEAQ (reference sequence). There are 13 residues in the CDR3. CDR3 region: CASSSVEVPEAFF. The CDR3 DNA is TGTGCCAGCAGCTCTGTGGAGGTCCCTGAAGCTTTCTTT.

This chain's CDR3 is CASSLSGQGANGYTF. The CDR3 bases are TGCGCCAGCAGCCTTTCGGGGCAGGGGGCAAATGGCTACACCTTC. This chain links TRBV4-3 with TRBJ1-2; 8 bases are a match to TRBD1. With 4 bases clipped from V and 6 bases from J, the junction kept 10 bases outside the gene matches. Germline CDR1 is LGHNA and CDR2 is YSLEER. There are 15 residues in the CDR3.

V and J are TRBV5-5 and TRBJ2-3; perhaps TRBD1 as D (5 bases). The CDR3 is made up of 18 amino acids. Germline assignment: CDR1 SGHKS and CDR2 YYEKEE (reference sequence). The V and J ends lost 2 bases and 2 bases respectively, with 21 bases between them. This CDR3 reads CASSFSSGAPSTTDTQYF. The CDR3 DNA is TGTGCCAGCAGCTTTAGTTCTGGGGCCCCCTCAACCACAGATACGCAGTATTTT. The full variable domain, with the rest looked up from reference TRBV5-5 and TRBJ2-3, is DAGVTQSPTHLIKTRGQQVTLRCSPISGHKSVSWYQQVLGQGPQFIFQYYEKEERGRGNFPDRFSARQFPNYSSELNVNALLLGDSALYLCASSFSSGAPSTTDTQYFGPGTRLTVL.

The rearrangement uses TRBV7-2 and TRBJ2-1; TRBD1 matches 8 bases. Trimming removed 1 base from V and 3 bases from J; junction bases left unmatched: 2. The CDR3 runs 15 residues. Germline CDR1 and CDR2: SGHTA and FQGNSA. The CDR3 DNA is TGTGCCAGCAGCTTAGAAACAGGGGGCTACAATGAGCAGTTCTTC. The encoded protein is CASSLETGGYNEQFF.

The gene calls are TRBV4-3 and TRBJ2-1; 12 bases map to TRBD2. Trimming cost V 4 bases and J 4 bases; bases outside gene matches: 17. CDR1 is LGHNA, CDR2 YSLEER, per germline. This CDR3 comprises 20 residues. CDR3 nucleotides: TGCGCCAGCAGCCGTCTAGCGGGGGGGCCTGAGATGCCCTTATACAATGAGCAGTTCTTC. Residues: CASSRLAGGPEMPLYNEQFF.

The chain uses TRBV10-3 and TRBJ1-4, with D perhaps TRBD1 (5 bases). The germline V and J ends were trimmed by 1 base and 6 bases, with 15 bases remaining between them. Germline V gives CDR1 ENHRY, CDR2 SYGVKD. CDR3 length: 16 amino acids. The CDR3 nucleotides read TGTGCCATCAGTGAGTGGGGGAGGTCTGTCGATGAAAAACTGTTTTTT. Translating it yields CAISEWGRSVDEKLFF.

This clone is a singleton in its sample. The chain uses TRBV5-6 and TRBJ1-1, with 7 bases aligning to TRBD1. This CDR3 comprises 16 residues. Per germline, CDR1 SGHDT and CDR2 YYEEEE. V was pared by 5 bases and J by 2 bases, with 12 bases of the junction left unmatched. The CDR3 DNA reads as TGTGCCAGCAGATTGATACATAGACAGGGTAACACTGAAGCTTTCTTT. Encoded protein: CASRLIHRQGNTEAFF.